This note documents a single TCR beta chain sequence. As yet, its antigen is unknown. Sequencing was designed to attain a depth spanning 1 in 200,000 to 1 in 1 million T cells. Profiling relied on immunoSEQ multiplex PCR, and the TCRdb table lists in-frame clones only, not all of them. The table lists 150,000 to 200,000 clones, 81% of them singletons, with approximately 2% in the top ten. The data were obtained in a study of cytotoxic CD8 clonotypes in ibrutinib-treated CLL. Study observations and caveats: The clonality went up when patients responded to ibrutinib and dropped back toward baseline at progression.

The CDR3 is 14 residues long. V shed 0 bases and J shed 6 bases, with 13 bases lying between them. Germline-derived CDR1 and CDR2 are SGHRS and YFSETQ. The chain is built from TRBV5-1 and TRBJ2-7; possible D gene TRBD1, 5 bases. Material: PBMCs, obtained after 12 months of ibrutinib treatment. The origin of this receptor is a human donor with chronic lymphocytic leukemia. This CDR3 is CASSLALVGVEQYF. CDR3 sequence (DNA): TGCGCCAGCAGCTTGGCCCTGGTAGGGGTCGAGCAGTACTTC.